This T cell receptor (beta chain) was found in a study of CD8 T cells in Susac syndrome. An amount of RNA that ranged from roughly 0.5 to 1 ug was reverse transcribed with random hexamers. TCRdb re-called the immunoSEQ multiplex PCR reads through MiXCR, storing one row per CDR3 protein. The sample records 130,000 to 150,000 distinct CDR3 sequences, 94% being singletons. CDR3 length: 11 residues. Trimming cost V 6 bases and J 4 bases, with 9 bases left between them. CDR1 and CDR2 (germline): SQVTM, ANQGSEA. This chain links TRBV29-1 with TRBJ1-2; D might be TRBD1 (5 bases). The sample comprised CD4+ T cells from PBMCs. The source is a human donor in good health. This CDR3 reads CSVEGLYGYTF. The CDR3 nucleotides read TGCAGCGTCGAGGGGCTCTATGGCTACACCTTC.